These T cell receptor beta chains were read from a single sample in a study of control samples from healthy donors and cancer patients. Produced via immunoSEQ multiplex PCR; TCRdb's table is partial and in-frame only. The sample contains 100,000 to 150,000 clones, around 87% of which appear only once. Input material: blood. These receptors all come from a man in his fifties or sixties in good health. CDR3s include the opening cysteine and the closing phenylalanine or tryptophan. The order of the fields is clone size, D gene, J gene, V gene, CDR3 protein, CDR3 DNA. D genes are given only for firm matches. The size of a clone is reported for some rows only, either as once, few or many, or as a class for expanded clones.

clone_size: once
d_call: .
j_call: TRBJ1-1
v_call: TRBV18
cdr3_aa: CASSPGRPNTEAFF
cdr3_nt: TGTGCCAGCTCACCAGGCCGGCCGAACACTGAAGCTTTCTTT

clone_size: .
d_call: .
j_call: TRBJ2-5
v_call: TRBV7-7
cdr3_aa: CASSLVGSAQETQYF
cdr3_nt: TGTGCTAGCAGCTTAGTTGGGTCCGCACAAGAGACCCAGTACTTC

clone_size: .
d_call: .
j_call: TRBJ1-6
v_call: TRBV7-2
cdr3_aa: CASSLTFQEASPLHF
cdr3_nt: TGTGCCAGCAGCTTGACTTTTCAGGAGGCTTCACCCCTCCACTTT

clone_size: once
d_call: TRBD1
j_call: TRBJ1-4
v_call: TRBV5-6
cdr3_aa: CASSQDRAGEKLFF
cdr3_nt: TGTGCCAGCAGCCAGGACAGGGCAGGTGAAAAACTGTTTTTT

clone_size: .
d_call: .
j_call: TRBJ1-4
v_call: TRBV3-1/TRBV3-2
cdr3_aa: CASSQGGIGEKLFF
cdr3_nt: TGTGCCAGCAGCCAAGGGGGGATTGGTGAAAAACTGTTTTTT

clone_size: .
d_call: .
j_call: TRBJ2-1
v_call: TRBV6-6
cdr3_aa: CASSRSSSYNEQFF
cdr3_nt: TGTGCCAGCTCCCGTAGTAGCTCCTACAATGAGCAGTTCTTC

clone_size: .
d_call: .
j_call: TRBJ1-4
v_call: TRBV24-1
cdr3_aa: CATSELIRQPSATNEKLFF
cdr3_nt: TGTGCCACCAGTGAGTTGATTAGGCAGCCAAGTGCAACTAATGAAAAACTGTTTTTT

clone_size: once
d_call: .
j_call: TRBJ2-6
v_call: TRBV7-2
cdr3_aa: CASSLVWSGANVLTF
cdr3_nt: TGTGCCAGCAGCTTAGTATGGTCTGGGGCCAACGTCCTGACTTTC

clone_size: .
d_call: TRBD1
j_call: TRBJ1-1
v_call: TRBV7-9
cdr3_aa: CASSPGQGYTEAFF
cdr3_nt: TGTGCCAGCAGCCCCGGACAGGGGTACACTGAAGCTTTCTTT

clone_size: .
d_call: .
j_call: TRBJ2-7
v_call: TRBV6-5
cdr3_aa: CASSYSTGHAEQYF
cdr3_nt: TGTGCCAGCAGTTACTCGACCGGGCACGCCGAGCAGTACTTC

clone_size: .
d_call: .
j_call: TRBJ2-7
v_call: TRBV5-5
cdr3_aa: CASSLATEQYF
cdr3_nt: TGTGCCAGCAGCTTGGCGACAGAGCAGTACTTC

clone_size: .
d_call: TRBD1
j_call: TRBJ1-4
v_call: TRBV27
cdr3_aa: CASSLRQGTNEKLFF
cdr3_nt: TGTGCCAGCAGTCTAAGACAGGGGACTAATGAAAAACTGTTTTTT

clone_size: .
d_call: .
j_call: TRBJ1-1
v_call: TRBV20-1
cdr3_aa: CSAERNTEAFF
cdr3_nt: TGCAGTGCTGAGAGGAACACTGAAGCTTTCTTT

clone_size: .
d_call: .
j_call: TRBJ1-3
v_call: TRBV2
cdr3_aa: CASSPYFTGIAGNTIYF
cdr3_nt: TGTGCCAGCAGTCCATATTTTACAGGGATTGCTGGAAACACCATATATTTT

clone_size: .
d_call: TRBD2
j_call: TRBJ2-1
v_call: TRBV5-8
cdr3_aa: CASSLGLLAGVDNEQFF
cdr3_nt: TGTGCCAGCAGCTTGGGCCTGCTAGCGGGGGTGGACAATGAGCAGTTCTTC

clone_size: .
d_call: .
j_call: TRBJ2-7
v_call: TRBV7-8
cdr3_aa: CASSSYSYEQYF
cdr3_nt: TGTGCCAGCAGCTCTTACTCCTACGAGCAGTACTTC

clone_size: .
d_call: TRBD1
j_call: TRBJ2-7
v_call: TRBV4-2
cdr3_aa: CASSLTGDYEQYF
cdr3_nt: TGTGCCAGCAGTCTAACAGGGGACTACGAGCAGTACTTC

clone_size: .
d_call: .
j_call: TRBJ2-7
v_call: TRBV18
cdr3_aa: CASTSGTLWVQYF
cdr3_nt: TGTGCCAGCACATCCGGGACATTGTGGGTGCAGTACTTC

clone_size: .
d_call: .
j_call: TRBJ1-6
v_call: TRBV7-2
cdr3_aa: CASSLRGSLNSPLHF
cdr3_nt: TGTGCCAGCAGCTTAAGGGGGTCCCTTAATTCACCCCTCCACTTT

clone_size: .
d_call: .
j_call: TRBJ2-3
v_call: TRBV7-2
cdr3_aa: CASTQGLGGDTQYF
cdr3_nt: TGTGCCAGCACCCAGGGACTCGGGGGTGATACGCAGTATTTT

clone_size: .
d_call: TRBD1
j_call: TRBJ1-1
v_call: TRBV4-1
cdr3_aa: CASSQGQGAPTEAFF
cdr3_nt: TGCGCCAGCAGCCAAGGACAGGGGGCGCCCACTGAAGCTTTCTTT

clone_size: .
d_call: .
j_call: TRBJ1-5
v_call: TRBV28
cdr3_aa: CASSLGGRLRPQHF
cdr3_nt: TGTGCCAGCAGTCTCGGGGGCCGTCTCAGGCCCCAGCATTTT

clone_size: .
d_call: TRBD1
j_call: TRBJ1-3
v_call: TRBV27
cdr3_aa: CASSFSSPGTASGNTIYF
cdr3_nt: TGTGCCAGCAGTTTTTCCTCCCCCGGGACAGCCTCTGGAAACACCATATATTTT

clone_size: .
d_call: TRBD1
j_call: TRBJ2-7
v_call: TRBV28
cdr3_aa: CASSSWTGPSYEQYF
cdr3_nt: TGTGCCAGCAGTTCATGGACAGGGCCGTCCTACGAGCAGTACTTC